The source of this T cell receptor (beta chain) is a study of regulatory T cells in long-lasting Graves disease. The sample's time point: newly diagnosed GD, antithyroid drugs for less than 3 months. PBMC-derived RNA was used for the TCR library. Building the TCR beta libraries relied on iRepertoire HTBI primers, and CDR3 regions underwent Arm-PCR. TCRdb itself ran the multiplex PCR reads through MiXCR, one entry per CDR3 protein. Of roughly 380,000 distinct CDR3 sequences listed, 16% are singletons. Another study also made use of these data, one on T cells in Graves' hyperthyroidism and ophthalmopathy.

This specimen was peripheral blood mononuclear cells (PBMCs), taken at new diagnosis, from a patient treated with antithyroid drugs. This receptor was identified in a man aged 40-49 years with Graves disease.

CDR3: CSVIGGNQPQHF. The CDR3 DNA follows: TGCAGCGTCATTGGGGGCAATCAGCCCCAGCATTTT. The chain links TRBV29-1 to TRBJ1-5; D is undetermined. V was cut by 6 bases and J by 2 bases, with 8 bases left in between. This CDR3 comprises 12 residues. The V gene's germline CDR1 is SQVTM and CDR2 ANQGSEA.